The 28 T cell receptor delta chains reported below all come from one sample, sequenced in a study of Vδ1+ human thymocytes. General study results and limits: Thymic TRG and TRD repertoires appeared highly polyclonal, with Gaussian CDR3 length distributions.

The antigens of these receptors remain unknown. Extracted RNA was reverse transcribed into cDNA. Pooled V-gene forward primers with one constant-region reverse primer generated the CDR3 amplicons by multiplex PCR. TCRdb processed the multiplex PCR reads again with the CATT caller. The sample contains 23,000 or so delta-chain clones, approximately 32% of which appear only once. The sequencing sample was made of Vdelta1+ gamma-delta thymocytes from the thymus. Subset noted: FACS-sorted CD3+ TCRalphabeta- TCRVdelta1+ TCRVdelta2- thymocytes. These receptors were taken from a boy in the first two years of life who had congenital heart surgery.

This clone was seen a few times. The chain employs TRDV1 and TRDJ1; TRDD3 matches 11 bases. Germline lookup yields CDR1 TSWWSYY and CDR2 QGS. There are 22 residues in the CDR3. Trimming removed 3 bases from V and 1 base from J; junction bases left unmatched: 22. CDR3 sequence reads: CALGETASHSYWGILTTDKLIF. The CDR3 DNA follows: TGTGCTCTTGGGGAGACCGCGTCCCATTCCTACTGGGGGATATTGACCACCGATAAACTCATCTTT.

This clone was seen only a few times. The chain has TRDV1 and TRDJ1; 13 positions agree with TRDD3. Germline assignment: CDR1 TSWWSYY and CDR2 QGS. The CDR3 loop spans 22 amino acids. V was pared by 3 bases and J by 0 bases, with 19 bases of the junction left unmatched. The CDR3 DNA reads as TGTGCTCTTGGGGATACCCCCTACCGTGGTACTGGGGGATACGCCGACACCGATAAACTCATCTTT. This gives the protein CALGDTPYRGTGGYADTDKLIF.

This clone was recorded a few times. The chain recombines TRDV1 with TRDJ1; 9 bases align to TRDD3. The CDR3 runs to 23 residues. Germline V CDR1 and CDR2: TSWWSYY, QGS. Losses at the gene ends were 5 bases for V and 4 bases for J; bases not matched to a gene: 32. The CDR3 DNA sequence: TGTGCTCTTGGGAGTTCTTCCCGGTCGGCGCCAGGGGGATACATGGCCGGTGGCGATAAACTCATCTTT. Translation: CALGSSSRSAPGGYMAGGDKLIF.

This clone appeared many times. The chain is built from TRDV1 and TRDJ1; D not resolved. Trimming removed 1 base from V and 0 bases from J, with 39 bases in between. The CDR3 has 25 amino acids. Germline CDR1 is TSWWSYY and CDR2 is QGS. The CDR3 nucleotides are TGTGCTCTTGGGGAACCCAAACCAGCCGATCGGTCCAACCGGTTCGGTCAAAGCTACACCGATAAACTCATCTTT. This codes for CALGEPKPADRSNRFGQSYTDKLIF.

This chain connects TRDV1 to TRDJ1, with 11 positions matching TRDD3. This CDR3 spans 22 amino acids. J gave up 1 base and V 0 bases, and 19 bases lay outside the gene matches. The germline gives CDR1 TSWWSYY, CDR2 QGS. CDR3 protein: CALGELRPFRVLGDNCTDKLIF. CDR3 in DNA: TGTGCTCTTGGGGAACTTCGTCCATTTCGGGTACTGGGGGATAATTGCACCGATAAACTCATCTTT.

The rearrangement joins TRDV1 to TRDJ1; no firm D call. Germline loops: CDR1 TSWWSYY, CDR2 QGS. The V and J ends lost 5 bases and 6 bases respectively, with 13 bases between them. The CDR3 is made up of 13 amino acids. CDR3 residues: CALGCTPQHKLIF. CDR3 DNA: TGTGCTCTTGGGTGCACTCCCCAACATAAACTCATCTTT.

Turning to this clone: This may arise from a read error, as a much more abundant clone is one base away. V is TRDV1 and J is TRDJ1; TRDD2 matches at 9 bases. Unmatched junction bases numbered 29, after V lost 5 bases and J lost 7 bases. This CDR3 is 21 amino acids long. Germline CDR1 and CDR2: TSWWSYY and QGS. As DNA, the CDR3 is TGTGCTCTTGGGCCCTGGAGGGAACCCCTTCCTACACTCTATGGGGGCGGTAAACTCATCTTT. Translated: CALGPWREPLPTLYGGGKLIF.

The rearrangement links TRDV1 to TRDJ1; D may be TRDD2 or TRDD3 (9 bases each). Germline assignment: CDR1 TSWWSYY and CDR2 QGS. The germline V and J ends were trimmed by 2 bases and 3 bases, with 31 bases remaining between them. The CDR3 runs to 21 residues. CDR3 residues: CALGEKPPSYKVGDISDKLIF. The CDR3 region has the DNA TGTGCTCTTGGGGAAAAGCCCCCTTCCTACAAAGTGGGGGATATATCCGATAAACTCATCTTT.

The chain recombines TRDV1 with TRDJ1; 8 bases are a match to TRDD3. Looked up from germline, CDR1 is TSWWSYY and CDR2 is QGS. The CDR3 spans 22 residues. After removal of 2 bases from V and 0 bases from J, the junction contained 23 bases not matched to a gene. CDR3 region: CALGEGVGARPEWGMYTDKLIF. The CDR3 DNA sequence: TGTGCTCTTGGGGAAGGAGTTGGTGCTCGACCTGAATGGGGGATGTACACCGATAAACTCATCTTT.

The genes are TRDV1 and TRDJ1; 9 nucleotides match TRDD3. This CDR3 is 13 amino acids long. The ends lost 8 bases at V and 7 bases at J; junction bases unmatched: 8. Germline assignment: CDR1 TSWWSYY and CDR2 QGS. This CDR3 reads CALWPTGGVKLIF. CDR3 bases: TGTGCTCTTTGGCCTACTGGGGGAGTTAAACTCATCTTT.

This clone was seen a handful of times. Other DNA sequences of this sample code for an identical CDR3. This rearrangement joins TRDV1 to TRDJ1; 7 positions agree with TRDD2. V was clipped by 0 bases and J by 1 base; unmatched bases: 11. The germline CDR1 and CDR2 sequences are TSWWSYY and QGS. This CDR3 region has 18 residues. CDR3: CALGELPFLLESTDKLIF. CDR3 bases: TGTGCTCTTGGGGAACTTCCCTTCCTGCTTGAGAGCACCGATAAACTCATCTTT.

This clone was seen at least ten times. The chain links TRDV1 to TRDJ1; D gene uncertain. The CDR3 has 17 residues. From germline, CDR1 is TSWWSYY and CDR2 QGS. V was pared by 2 bases and J by 7 bases, with 23 bases between. CDR3 nucleotide sequence: TGTGCTCTTGGGGAATACGGTAACCGGGAGGGACCGATTAAACTCATCTTT. The encoded protein is CALGEYGNREGPIKLIF.

The chain is built from TRDV1 and TRDJ1; 9 bases match TRDD2. The CDR3 is 19 amino acids. V shed 5 bases, J shed 0 bases, and the junction held 16 bases outside the gene matches. CDR1 and CDR2 (germline): TSWWSYY, QGS. CDR3 sequence reads: CALGSLPTLGGLYTDKLIF. CDR3 nucleotides: TGTGCTCTTGGGAGCCTTCCTACGTTAGGGGGATTGTACACCGATAAACTCATCTTT.

Only a few counts were recorded for this clone. This rearrangement joins TRDV1 to TRDJ1, with 13 bases aligning to TRDD3. CDR1 and CDR2 (germline): TSWWSYY, QGS. The CDR3 length is 24 residues. The V and J ends lost 0 bases and 3 bases, in that order; junction bases with no gene match: 25. The CDR3 spells CALGELKPYTGGYAVFKGSDKLIF. DNA for the CDR3: TGTGCTCTTGGGGAACTTAAGCCGTATACTGGGGGATACGCGGTGTTTAAGGGGTCCGATAAACTCATCTTT.

The gene calls are TRDV1 and TRDJ1; 7 positions agree with TRDD2. The CDR3 spans 23 residues. Germline lookup yields CDR1 TSWWSYY and CDR2 QGS. J was trimmed by 0 bases and V by 3 bases; bases with no gene match: 28. In nucleotides, the CDR3 is TGTGCTCTTGGGGATCTACCCATTTTCCTACGCGCGGGGCCACAGCGGTACACCGATAAACTCATCTTT. Protein product: CALGDLPIFLRAGPQRYTDKLIF.

This clone is categorized as medium-sized. The same CDR3 is also encoded by other DNA sequences in this sample. This chain uses TRDV1 with TRDJ1, with 7 bases matching TRDD2. Germline-derived CDR1 and CDR2 are TSWWSYY and QGS. The CDR3 spans 18 residues. V was pared by 1 base and J by 0 bases, with 11 bases of the junction left unmatched. The CDR3 region has the DNA TGTGCTCTTGGGGAACCATCCTTCCTCCGGGCGTACACCGATAAACTCATCTTT. Protein: CALGEPSFLRAYTDKLIF.

Sample share makes this clone medium-sized. The rearrangement joins TRDV1 to TRDJ1; D is possibly TRDD2 or TRDD3 (5 bases each). The CDR3 length is 23 residues. Germline V gene sequence: CDR1 TSWWSYY, CDR2 QGS. Trimming took off 1 base at V and 0 bases at J, with 33 bases between the two ends. The DNA for the CDR3 is TGTGCTCTTGGGGAACCCCCCGCCTTCTGGGTAGCCGCCGGACGCCCGTACACCGATAAACTCATCTTT. Amino acids: CALGEPPAFWVAAGRPYTDKLIF.

This clone was seen a single time. J is TRDJ1 and V is TRDV1, with 10 positions matching TRDD3. V gave up 5 bases and J gave up 5 bases; unmatched junction bases: 23. Germline-derived CDR1 and CDR2 are TSWWSYY and QGS. This CDR3 is 20 amino acids long. Here the CDR3 reads CALGSLLSVTGGFSWDKLIF. CDR3 nucleotide sequence: TGTGCTCTTGGGTCCCTACTTTCGGTAACTGGGGGATTCTCCTGGGATAAACTCATCTTT.

This chain links TRDV1 with TRDJ1, with D perhaps matching TRDD3 (7 bases). CDR3 length: 24 amino acids. Trimming took 6 bases from V and 0 from J, leaving 41 bases between them. Germline V lookup: CDR1 TSWWSYY, CDR2 QGS. The CDR3 nucleotides read TGTGCTCTTGGAATTCCGCGCGGCCTTCCCCACACTGGGGCCACAAGGGGGTACACCGATAAACTCATCTTT. Its protein is CALGIPRGLPHTGATRGYTDKLIF.

The gene calls are TRDV1 and TRDJ1; D is perhaps TRDD3 (6 bases). Germline V gene data show CDR1 as TSWWSYY and CDR2 as QGS. The CDR3 length is 18 residues. Trimming shortened V by 4 bases and J by 0 bases, and 21 bases separated the two germline ends. CDR3 nucleotide sequence: TGTGCTCTTGGGGTACTTCTCCCGGGGGAGGATTACACCGATAAACTCATCTTT. This translates into CALGVLLPGEDYTDKLIF.

V and J are TRDV1 and TRDJ1; D tentatively fits TRDD2 or TRDD3 (5 bases each). Germline lookup yields CDR1 TSWWSYY and CDR2 QGS. V was shortened by 5 bases and J by 2 bases, with 30 bases between the two germline ends. There are 20 residues in the CDR3. The CDR3 DNA is TGTGCTCTTGGGAAACCCTCATTGGAGCCACCGCCTACTGGTACCGATAAACTCATCTTT. It specifies CALGKPSLEPPPTGTDKLIF.

By sample share, this clone is medium-sized (0.01 to 0.1%). The chain joins TRDV1 to TRDJ1; 7 bases agree with TRDD3. V gave up 2 bases and J gave up 0 bases; unmatched junction bases: 21. CDR3 length equals 21 residues. CDR1 and CDR2 (germline): TSWWSYY, QGS. The CDR3 coding sequence is TGTGCTCTTGGGGAAGACGCGCGCCTACGTAGGGGGATCCCGTACACCGATAAACTCATCTTT. Translation gives CALGEDARLRRGIPYTDKLIF.

This clone was counted a few times. The gene calls are TRDV1 and TRDJ1, with D maybe TRDD2 (5 bases). The V end lost 0 bases, the J end lost 4 bases, and 9 bases lay between the germline ends. The CDR3 extends over 14 amino acids. The germline V gene has CDR1 TSWWSYY and CDR2 QGS. This CDR3 reads CALGELGSCDKLIF. The CDR3 bases are TGTGCTCTTGGGGAACTGGGTTCCTGCGATAAACTCATCTTT.

This clone has a count of ten or more. V gene TRDV1 combines with J gene TRDJ1; D remains ambiguous. V dropped 8 bases and J dropped 0 bases, with 16 bases sitting between them. The CDR3 runs to 15 residues. Germline loops: CDR1 TSWWSYY, CDR2 QGS. Here the CDR3 DNA reads TGTGCTCTTTACCCTCAGGGGTATAACACCGATAAACTCATCTTT. As protein: CALYPQGYNTDKLIF.

The table lists this clone with a few counts. The chain has TRDV1 and TRDJ1, with D possibly being TRDD3 (6 bases). This CDR3 is built from 13 residues. The germline V gene encodes CDR1 TSWWSYY and CDR2 QGS. The V gene lost 3 bases and the J gene lost 11 bases, with 16 bases spanning the gap. The CDR3 nucleotides read TGTGCTCTTGGGGAGTTACGATGGGGGGAGCTCATCTTT. This sequence encodes CALGELRWGELIF.

Points on this clone: This may come from a read error, since a much larger clone is one base off. V is TRDV2 and J is TRDJ1; no clear D. Trimming took 0 bases from V and 12 from J, leaving 13 bases between them. The germline V gene encodes CDR1 GEAIGNYY and CDR2 EKD. CDR3 length equals 12 residues. The CDR3 DNA reads as TGTGCCTGTGACACCGCCAAGTTATTGATCATCTTT. Protein: CACDTAKLLIIF.

On this clone: The same CDR3 also results from other DNA sequences found in this sample. The chain is built from TRDV1 and TRDJ1, with 7 bases lining up with TRDD3. The germline V gene encodes CDR1 TSWWSYY and CDR2 QGS. The CDR3 runs 14 residues. The ends lost 4 bases at V and 7 bases at J; junction bases unmatched: 9. The CDR3 DNA reads as TGTGCTCTTGGGGGGATCCTCGACTGGGGTAAACTCATCTTT. Residues: CALGGILDWGKLIF.

In the case of this clone: A much larger clone lies a single base off, so this may be a read error. Other DNA sequences in this sample translate to the same CDR3. This sequence joins TRDV2 and TRDJ1; 7 bases agree with TRDD3. The germline V gene encodes CDR1 GEAIGNYY and CDR2 EKD. The CDR3 runs 14 residues. CDR3 coding DNA: TGCGCCTGTGTCCACGGGGGATACACCGATAAACTCATCTTT. Translation gives CACVHGGYTDKLIF.